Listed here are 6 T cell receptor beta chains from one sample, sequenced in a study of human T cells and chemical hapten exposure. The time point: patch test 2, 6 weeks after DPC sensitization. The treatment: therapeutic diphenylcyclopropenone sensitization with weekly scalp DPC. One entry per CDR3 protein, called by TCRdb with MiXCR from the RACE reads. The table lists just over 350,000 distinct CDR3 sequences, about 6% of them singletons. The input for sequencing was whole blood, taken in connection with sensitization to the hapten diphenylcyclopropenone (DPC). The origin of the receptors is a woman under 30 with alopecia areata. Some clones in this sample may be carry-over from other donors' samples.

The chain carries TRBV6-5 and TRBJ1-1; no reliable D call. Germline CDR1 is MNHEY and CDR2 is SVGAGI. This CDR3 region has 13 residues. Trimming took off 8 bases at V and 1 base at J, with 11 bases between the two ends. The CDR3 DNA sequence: TGTGCCAGCCTTCGAGACAAGAACACTGAAGCTTTCTTT. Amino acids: CASLRDKNTEAFF.

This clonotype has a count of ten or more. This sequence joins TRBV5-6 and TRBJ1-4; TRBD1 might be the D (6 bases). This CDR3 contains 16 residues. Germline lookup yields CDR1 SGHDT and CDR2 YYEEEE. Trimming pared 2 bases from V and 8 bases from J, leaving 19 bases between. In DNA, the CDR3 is TGTGCCAGCAGCTTAATGGACAGCCCGTTGCCCGAAAAACTGTTTTTT. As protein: CASSLMDSPLPEKLFF. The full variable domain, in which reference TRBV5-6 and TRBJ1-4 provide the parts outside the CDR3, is DAGVTQSPTHLIKTRGQQVTLRCSPKSGHDTVSWYQQALGQGPQFIFQYYEEEERQRGNFPDRFSGHQFPNYSSELNVNALLLGDSALYLCASSLMDSPLPEKLFFGSGTQLSVL.

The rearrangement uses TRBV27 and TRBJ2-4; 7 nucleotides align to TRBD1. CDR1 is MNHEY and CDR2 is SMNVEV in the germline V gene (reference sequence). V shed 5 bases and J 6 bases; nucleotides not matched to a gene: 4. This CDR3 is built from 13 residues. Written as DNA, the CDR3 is TGTGCCAGCAGTAACAACAGGGGAAACATTCAGTACTTC. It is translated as CASSNNRGNIQYF.

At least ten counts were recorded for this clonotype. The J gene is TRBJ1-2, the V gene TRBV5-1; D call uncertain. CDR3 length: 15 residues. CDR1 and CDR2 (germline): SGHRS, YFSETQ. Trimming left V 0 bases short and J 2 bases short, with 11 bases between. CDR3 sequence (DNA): TGCGCCAGCAGCTTGGACGAGAGATTAAACTATGGCTACACCTTC. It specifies CASSLDERLNYGYTF.

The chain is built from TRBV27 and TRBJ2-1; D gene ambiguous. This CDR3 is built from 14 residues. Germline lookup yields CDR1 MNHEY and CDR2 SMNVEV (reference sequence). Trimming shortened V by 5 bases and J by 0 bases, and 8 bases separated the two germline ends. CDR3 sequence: CASSILSSYNEQFF. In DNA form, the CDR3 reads TGTGCCAGCAGTATATTGAGCTCCTACAATGAGCAGTTCTTC.

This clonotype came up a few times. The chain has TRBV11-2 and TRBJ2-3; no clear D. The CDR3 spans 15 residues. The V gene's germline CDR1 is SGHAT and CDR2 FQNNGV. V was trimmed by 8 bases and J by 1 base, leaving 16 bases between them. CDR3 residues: CASHRNPLGTDTQYF. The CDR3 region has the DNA TGTGCCAGCCATAGAAACCCCCTTGGCACAGATACGCAGTATTTT.